This T cell receptor beta chain was recorded in a study of blood T cell repertoires in COVID-19. Study context: Both acute and convalescent COVID-19 samples were obtained from the United States, Italy and Spain. PBMCs, B-cell-depleted T cells, or T cells provided the cDNA or gDNA that made up the material.

In germline, CDR1 is SEHNR, CDR2 FQNEAQ (reference sequence). J was trimmed by 3 bases and V by 4 bases; bases with no gene match: 4. The CDR3 is 14 residues long. This clone was counted once. Per the original data handling: For nucleated cells, counts were estimated from reference gene primer amplification. Clones were read by immunoSEQ multiplex PCR, and TCRdb kept only the in-frame ones, dropping some. V and J calls and clone size are copied from that table; D and trimming were computed from the DNA. The sample lists about 78,000 clones, 86% occurring once. This TCR was recovered from a man aged 45 to 65 with active or convalescent COVID-19. The rearrangement joins TRBV7-9 to TRBJ2-5; the match to TRBD2 covers 8 bases. The sequenced sample was peripheral blood. DNA for the CDR3: TGTGCCAGCAGCTGGAGCGGGGGAAAAGAGACCCAGTACTTC. It translates to CASSWSGGKETQYF.